This T cell receptor (beta chain) was identified in a study of blood T cell repertoires in COVID-19. Study in general: Sites in the United States, Italy and Spain provided acute and convalescent COVID-19 samples. Sources were T cells, B-cell-depleted T cells, or PBMCs; the material itself was cDNA or gDNA.

Germline assignment: CDR1 KGHSH and CDR2 LQKENI. CDR3 length: 14 residues. With V trimmed by 2 bases and J by 3 bases, 1 base remained unmatched. Original processing methods: Using reference gene primer amplification, nucleated cell counts were estimated. The method was immunoSEQ multiplex PCR; TCRdb's version includes in-frame clones alone and lacks a portion of them. The V and J calls and clone size are taken from that table; D and trimming were inferred from the DNA. The sample records approximately 400,000 clones, more than 70% being singletons. The sequence derives from a man aged 40-49 years with acute or convalescent COVID-19. The chain recombines TRBV18 with TRBJ2-4, with 7 bases lining up with TRBD1. What was sequenced was peripheral blood. The CDR3 region has the DNA TGTGCCAGCTCACCAGCAGGGGGCAAAAACATTCAGTACTTC. Its translation: CASSPAGGKNIQYF.